This T cell receptor (beta chain) came from a study of T cell responses to AZD1222 COVID-19 vaccine. Looking at the study overall: Analysis merged second doses at about 4 or about 12 weeks.

Points on this clone: Its antigen is currently unknown.

Study outcomes and limitations: White British people made up most donors, females outnumbered males, and clonal diversity was possibly underestimated. Spike-wide vaccine-associated CD4 TCRs dominated at 160-218 and 743-854.

Measured with immunoSEQ multiplex PCR; TCRdb has only the in-frame clones, and not every one. This sample has fewer than 150,000 clones, with around 88% found just once. CDR1 and CDR2 (germline): MRHNA, SNTAGT. This CDR3 has 15 amino acids. V lost 5 bases and J lost 4; bases outside the gene matches: 5. The starting material was peripheral blood, obtained on day 0 of AZD1222 vaccination. This receptor was obtained from an adult in good health. The rearrangement joins TRBV6-4 to TRBJ2-1; 10 positions match TRBD2. As DNA, the CDR3 is TGTGCCAGCAGTCAGGCTAGCGGGAGTTACAATGAGCAGTTCTTC. As protein: CASSQASGSYNEQFF.